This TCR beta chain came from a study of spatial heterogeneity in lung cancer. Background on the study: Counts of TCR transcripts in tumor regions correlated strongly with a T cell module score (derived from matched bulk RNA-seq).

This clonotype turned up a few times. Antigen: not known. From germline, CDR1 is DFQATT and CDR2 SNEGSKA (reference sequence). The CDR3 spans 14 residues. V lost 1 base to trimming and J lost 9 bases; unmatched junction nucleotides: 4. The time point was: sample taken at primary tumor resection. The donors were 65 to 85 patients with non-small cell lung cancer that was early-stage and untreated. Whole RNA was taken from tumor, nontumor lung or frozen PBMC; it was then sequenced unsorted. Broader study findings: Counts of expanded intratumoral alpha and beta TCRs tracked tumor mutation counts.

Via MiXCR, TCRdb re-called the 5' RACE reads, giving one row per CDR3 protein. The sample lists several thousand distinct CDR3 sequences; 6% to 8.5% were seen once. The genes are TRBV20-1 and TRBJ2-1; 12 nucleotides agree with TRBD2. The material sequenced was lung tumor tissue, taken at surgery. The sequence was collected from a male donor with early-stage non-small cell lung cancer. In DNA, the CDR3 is TGCAGTGCTAGAGCTAGCGGGGGGGCCGGTGAGCAGTTCTTC. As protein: CSARASGGAGEQFF.